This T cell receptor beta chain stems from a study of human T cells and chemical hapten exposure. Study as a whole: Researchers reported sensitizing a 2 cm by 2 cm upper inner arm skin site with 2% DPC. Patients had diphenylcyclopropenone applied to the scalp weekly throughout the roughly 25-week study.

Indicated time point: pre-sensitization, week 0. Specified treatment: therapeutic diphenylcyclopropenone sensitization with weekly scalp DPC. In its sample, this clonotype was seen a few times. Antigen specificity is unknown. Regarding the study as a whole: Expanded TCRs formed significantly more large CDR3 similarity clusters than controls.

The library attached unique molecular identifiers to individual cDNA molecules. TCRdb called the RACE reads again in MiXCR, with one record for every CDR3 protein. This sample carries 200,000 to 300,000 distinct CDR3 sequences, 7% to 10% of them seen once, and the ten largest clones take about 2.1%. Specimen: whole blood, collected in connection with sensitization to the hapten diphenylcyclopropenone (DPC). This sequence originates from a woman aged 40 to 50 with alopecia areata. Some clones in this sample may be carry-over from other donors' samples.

CDR3 sequence reads: CASMRGPYEQYF. The CDR3 region has the DNA TGTGCCAGCATGCGGGGTCCCTACGAGCAGTACTTC. The chain carries TRBV2 and TRBJ2-7, with D perhaps matching TRBD2 (6 bases). V was pared by 7 bases and J by 2 bases, with 9 bases between. From germline, CDR1 is SNHLY and CDR2 FYNNEI. The CDR3 runs 12 residues.